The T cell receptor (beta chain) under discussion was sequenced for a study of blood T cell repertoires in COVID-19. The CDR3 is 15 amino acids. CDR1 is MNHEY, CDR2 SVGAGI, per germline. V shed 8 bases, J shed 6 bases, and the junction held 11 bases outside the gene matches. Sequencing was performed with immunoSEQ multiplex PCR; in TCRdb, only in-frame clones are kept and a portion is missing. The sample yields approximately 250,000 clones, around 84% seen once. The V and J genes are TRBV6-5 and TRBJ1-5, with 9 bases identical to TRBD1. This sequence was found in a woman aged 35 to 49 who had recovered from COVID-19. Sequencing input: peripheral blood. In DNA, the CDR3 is TGTGCCAGCTCCACAACGGGGACAGGGTCTCAGCCCCAGCATTTT. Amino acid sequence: CASSTTGTGSQPQHF.